This TCR beta chain was found in a study of type 1 and type 2 diabetes patients (dated by TCRdb to about 2016). Broadly, across the study: The cohort comprised some ten type 1 diabetes patients, a few type 2 diabetes patients and roughly 6 nondiabetic controls recruited in China. Throughout the study, CD4 or CD8 MicroBeads on MACS columns were used to positively select CD4+ and CD8+ T cells from PBMCs. Altogether, approximately 20 million paired-end reads were produced across the whole study. In the study, high-throughput sequencing was used to profile TCRbeta repertoires so that type 1 diabetes, type 2 diabetes and nondiabetic individuals could be compared. For the type 1 diabetes patients, the type 2 diabetes patients acted as a disease comparison group. Comparing 20-cycle and approximately 26-cycle amplification showed similar V gene usage, suggesting similar primer efficiencies and random PCR bias. Sequencing of the TCRbeta libraries was paired-end and was performed on Illumina HiSeq 2000 or MiSeq instruments. Here is what the overall study found, with its caveats: The study groups were not matched for age and gender, which could bias interpretation. In both CD4+ and CD8+ T cells, type 2 diabetes repertoires were highly diverse and significantly more diverse than type 1 diabetes repertoires. Highly correlated V and J gene usage patterns were observed for type 2 diabetes and control samples, with an average of around 0.97 between samples. Type 2 diabetes patients had few highly-expanded CD4+ clones, median one, accounting for a median approximately 3.8% of reads. Because only a limited number of T2D and control samples were sequenced, some T1D-only HECs might also be present in more T2D or control samples.

For sequencing, an Illumina MiSeq was employed. Genomic DNA from sorted T cell subsets served as template for TCRbeta CDR3 amplification. The TCRbeta CDR3 region was amplified by multiplex PCR using 30 forward and 13 reverse primers. PCR products were purified with AMPure XP beads, after which indices and adaptors were added in a second roughly 23-cycle PCR. Before sequencing, libraries were gel-purified with the QIAquick Gel Extraction Kit. Per the authors' processing: FLASH was used to merge paired-end reads, and IgBLAST was used to align the merged reads to IMGT V, D and J germline references. Reads with less than 70% alignment identity to germline references were removed, leaving approximately 11 million reads across the study. IMGT definitions were followed to assign CDR3 boundaries, reading frame and productivity. Highly-expanded clones were defined as clones making up 1% or more of reads, and normalized Shannon entropy was used to measure diversity. Unpaired two-tailed t-tests were used to test group differences in Shannon entropy. TCRdb took the public reads, trimmed them with fastp at Q25, ran MiXCR for clone calling and kept in-frame beta chains. Identical CDR3 protein sequences are pooled into one entry, listed with their most common genes and DNA. The authors' filters were not applied to this entry. The sample table records 270,000 or so distinct CDR3 sequences; approximately 45% of these occur just once. The ten largest clonotypes hold roughly an eighth of the sample.

This clonotype was counted ten times or more. It lacks a known antigen. No much larger clone is present one base from it, and per-base qualities are unavailable. Every diabetic patient fulfilled standard classification criteria for type 1 or type 2 diabetes, and glucose and C-peptide were measured using WHO-recommended methods. Donors were excluded if they had other autoimmune diseases or infections within the previous four weeks. Roughly 9.3 milliliters of peripheral blood were drawn from each participant. PBMCs were isolated with LymphoPrep density separation. Taken from the germline V gene, the CDR1 and CDR2 loops are ENHRY and SYGVKD. V and J are truncated by 8 bases and 1 base respectively, leaving an intervening sequence of 8 bases. The CDR3 holds 12 amino acids from the cysteine to the phenylalanine. The CDR3 DNA has 36 bases and is translated from base 1.

Input material: peripheral blood mononuclear cells (PBMCs). Rearrangement joined TRBV10-3 to TRBJ1-1; the D gene is possibly TRBD1, with 5 bases matching. The sequence was obtained from a man younger than 30 with type 2 diabetes. The nucleotide sequence is TGTGCCATCGCGGACACGAACACTGAAGCTTTCTTT. Translated, this is CAIADTNTEAFF.